The rows below give T cell receptor beta chains drawn from one sample of a study of T and B cells in COVID-19 patients. A single record per CDR3 protein comes from TCRdb applying MiXCR to the multiplex PCR reads. In the table there are over 7,000 distinct CDR3 sequences, about 26% of which are singletons. Material: blood. The receptors shown here come from a human donor who had recovered from COVID-19. Each CDR3 is given with its conserved first and last residue.

TRBJ2-1 | 13 | TRBV6-2/TRBV6-3 | CASSLAGSAGEFF
TRBJ2-1 | 15 | TRBV29-1 | CSVEDRVNSYNEQFF
TRBJ2-1 | 15 | TRBV29-1 | CSGTSGGTGYNEQFF
TRBJ2-7 | 14 | TRBV12-3/TRBV12-4 | CASSIGERWNEQYF
TRBJ2-5 | 19 | TRBV9 | CASSVGRRGRLYALETQYF
TRBJ2-2 | 16 | TRBV5-4 | CASSLVIGAGTGELFF
TRBJ1-1 | 12 | TRBV11-1 | CASSGRAPEAFF
TRBJ2-5 | 15 | TRBV20-1 | CSARDWVTIQETQYF
TRBJ2-7 | 18 | TRBV6-5 | CASSPGTGGFPGTYEQYF
TRBJ2-1 | 13 | TRBV5-5 | CASSDQGRNEQFF
TRBJ2-7 | 14 | TRBV7-6 | CASSLVTSGYEQYF